A selection of T cell receptor beta chains follows, all from one sample in a study of neurological immune-mediated disorders. TCRdb fed the 5' RACE reads into MiXCR, producing one record per CDR3 protein. In the table there are tens of thousands of distinct CDR3 sequences, less than 10% of which are singletons. Sequences were obtained from PBMCs. The receptor source for this set is a man younger than 45 in good health. Both conserved end residues are part of each CDR3. The D gene is left open where the match is weak. A clone size is listed for some rows: how often the clone was seen (once, few, many), or a class if it is expanded.

J,V,D,size,CDR3,DNA
TRBJ1-1,TRBV2,-,many,CASREGRGNTEAFF,TGTGCCAGCAGGGAGGGCAGGGGCAACACTGAAGCTTTCTTT
TRBJ1-2,TRBV25-1,-,many,CASSGIDSRYGYTF,TGTGCCAGCAGTGGGATAGACAGCCGATATGGCTACACCTTC
TRBJ2-6,TRBV29-1,-,many,CSVDSGAGANVLTF,TGCAGCGTTGATTCAGGGGCTGGGGCCAACGTCCTGACTTTC
TRBJ2-3,TRBV5-1,TRBD1,many,CASSLTGTGGTDTQYF,TGCGCCAGCAGCTTGACCGGGACAGGGGGCACAGATACGCAGTATTTT
TRBJ2-7,TRBV10-3,-,many,CAISERAFYEQYF,TGTGCCATCAGTGAGCGGGCCTTCTACGAGCAGTACTTC
TRBJ2-7,TRBV20-1,-,few,CSARVAVSSYEQYF,TGCAGTGCTAGAGTTGCGGTTAGCTCCTACGAGCAGTACTTC
TRBJ1-1,TRBV7-8,-,many,CASSLNALAEAFF,TGTGCCAGCAGCTTAAATGCTCTCGCTGAAGCTTTCTTT
TRBJ1-5,TRBV28,-,many,CASSFGRPDQPQHF,TGTGCCAGCAGTTTTGGCAGGCCCGATCAGCCCCAGCATTTT
TRBJ2-3,TRBV24-1,TRBD2,many,CATSGPGSGTTPDTQYF,TGTGCCACCAGTGGCCCCGGTTCCGGGACTACACCCGATACGCAGTATTTT
TRBJ2-5,TRBV5-1,TRBD1,many,CASSRTGQETQYF,TGCGCCAGCAGCCGGACAGGTCAAGAGACCCAGTACTTC
TRBJ2-2,TRBV10-3,-,many,CAISFSLNTGELFF,TGTGCCATCAGTTTCAGTCTTAACACCGGGGAGCTGTTTTTT
TRBJ1-5,TRBV5-1,TRBD1,many,CASSFTGGDQPQHF,TGCGCCAGCAGCTTCACAGGGGGCGATCAGCCCCAGCATTTT
TRBJ2-1,TRBV7-8,-,many,CASSLGYLNEQFF,TGTGCCAGCAGCTTGGGCTACCTCAATGAGCAGTTCTTC
TRBJ1-6,TRBV7-6,-,many,CASSPEGGHMGSPLHF,TGTGCCAGCAGCCCTGAAGGGGGACATATGGGTTCACCCCTCCACTTT
TRBJ1-1,TRBV20-1,-,many,CSARDGAYTEAFF,TGCAGTGCTAGAGATGGGGCCTACACTGAAGCTTTCTTT
TRBJ1-1,TRBV29-1,-,many,CSVRGNTEAFF,TGCAGCGTTAGGGGCAACACTGAAGCTTTCTTT
TRBJ2-3,TRBV20-1,TRBD2,many,CSAGTGTSGTDTQYF,TGCAGTGCAGGTACCGGGACTAGCGGCACAGATACGCAGTATTTT
TRBJ1-5,TRBV28,TRBD1,-,CASSLIQGGLQPQHF,TGTGCTAGCAGTTTGATTCAAGGGGGCCTGCAGCCCCAGCATTTT